The 8 T cell receptor beta chains below were found in one sample sequenced in a study of beta chain features in type 1 diabetes. Expressed TCRB transcripts were sequenced because the entire RNA isolate underwent reverse transcription. Measured with immunoSEQ multiplex PCR; TCRdb has only the in-frame clones, and not every one. The table includes about 250,000 clones, roughly 14% detected once. The sequenced sample consisted of naive CD4+ T cells from blood. These receptors were collected from a middle-aged woman in good health.

This sequence joins TRBV6-1 and TRBJ2-7; possibly TRBD1 for D (6 bases). The CDR3 is 15 amino acids. The germline gives CDR1 MNHNS, CDR2 SASEGT. The V end was cut by 1 base, the J end by 2 bases, with 12 bases between. Here the CDR3 reads CASSEGFRDTYEQYF. CDR3 in DNA: TGTGCCAGCAGTGAAGGGTTCCGGGACACCTACGAGCAGTACTTC.

The sample holds many counts of this clone. The chain combines TRBV7-2 with TRBJ2-4; TRBD1 agrees at 7 bases. The V gene end was trimmed by 5 bases and the J gene end by 6 bases; junction bases not matched to a gene: 4. Germline V gene data show CDR1 as SGHTA and CDR2 as FQGNSA. The CDR3 loop spans 13 amino acids. CDR3 sequence: CASSADRVNIQYF. The CDR3 bases are TGTGCCAGCAGCGCTGACAGGGTAAACATTCAGTACTTC.

CDR3 nucleotides: TGTGCCGGCGGCGGGGGGGCCGGACAGACGCAGTATTTT. Translation: CAGGGGAGQTQYF. The chain is built from TRBV19 and TRBJ2-3; 9 bases are a match to TRBD2. The CDR3 has 13 amino acids. V trimming: 11 bases; J trimming: 9 bases; junction bases outside the gene matches: 12. Germline V gene data show CDR1 as LNHDA and CDR2 as SQIVND (reference sequence). Variable domain in full (rest from reference TRBV19 and TRBJ2-3): DGGITQSPKYLFRKEGQNVTLSCEQNLNHDAMYWYRQDPGQGLRLIYYSQIVNDFQKGDIAEGYSVSREKKESFPLTVTSAQKNPTAFYLCAGGGGAGQTQYFGPGTRLTVL.

In this sample, this clone turned up a few times. This chain links TRBV6-5 with TRBJ2-3; no reliable D call. CDR3 size: 13 residues. The V gene lost 6 bases and the J gene lost 0 bases, with 7 bases spanning the gap. Germline CDR1 MNHEY, CDR2 SVGAGI. CDR3 sequence reads: CASRRTSTDTQYF. The CDR3 DNA sequence: TGTGCCAGCAGGCGAACTAGCACAGATACGCAGTATTTT.

The chain recombines TRBV7-2 with TRBJ1-5, with D possibly TRBD1 on 6 matching bases. This CDR3 has 15 amino acids. V was trimmed by 1 base and J by 3 bases, leaving 10 bases between them. CDR1 SGHTA and CDR2 FQGNSA come from the germline V gene. The CDR3 spells CASSLDRDINQPQHF. In DNA, the CDR3 is TGTGCCAGCAGCTTAGACAGGGATATCAATCAGCCCCAGCATTTT.

This clone appeared a few times. This chain connects TRBV27 to TRBJ2-1, with 10 bases lining up with TRBD2. The V segment lost 2 bases and the J segment 4 bases; nucleotides outside the gene matches: 5. The germline V gene has CDR1 MNHEY and CDR2 SMNVEV (reference sequence). The CDR3 runs 16 residues. Written as DNA, the CDR3 is TGTGCCAGCAGTTTACCCGCTAGCGGGGGATACAATGAGCAGTTCTTC. It encodes CASSLPASGGYNEQFF.

This chain connects TRBV7-9 to TRBJ2-1; 10 bases match TRBD1. Germline loops: CDR1 SEHNR, CDR2 FQNEAQ (reference sequence). The V and J ends lost 5 bases and 7 bases, in that order; junction bases with no gene match: 11. There are 16 residues in the CDR3. The CDR3 sequence: CASSAIRDRGDNEQFF. As DNA, the CDR3 is TGTGCCAGCAGCGCAATCCGGGACAGGGGAGATAATGAGCAGTTCTTC. Looking up the rest from reference TRBV7-9 and TRBJ2-1 gives the full variable domain: DTGVSQNPRHKITKRGQNVTFRCDPISEHNRLYWYRQTLGQGPEFLTYFQNEAQLEKSRLLSDRFSAERPKGSFSTLEIQRTEQGDSAMYLCASSAIRDRGDNEQFFGPGTRLTVL.

This clone has more than one count but fewer than ten. The chain has TRBV18 and TRBJ2-7; 12 bases align to TRBD2. The V segment lost 4 bases and the J segment 0 bases; nucleotides outside the gene matches: 7. This CDR3 comprises 17 residues. The germline CDR1 and CDR2 sequences are KGHSH and LQKENI. CDR3: CASSLTSGGSSSYEQYF. The CDR3 nucleotides are TGTGCCAGCTCACTAACTAGCGGGGGGTCGAGCTCCTACGAGCAGTACTTC.